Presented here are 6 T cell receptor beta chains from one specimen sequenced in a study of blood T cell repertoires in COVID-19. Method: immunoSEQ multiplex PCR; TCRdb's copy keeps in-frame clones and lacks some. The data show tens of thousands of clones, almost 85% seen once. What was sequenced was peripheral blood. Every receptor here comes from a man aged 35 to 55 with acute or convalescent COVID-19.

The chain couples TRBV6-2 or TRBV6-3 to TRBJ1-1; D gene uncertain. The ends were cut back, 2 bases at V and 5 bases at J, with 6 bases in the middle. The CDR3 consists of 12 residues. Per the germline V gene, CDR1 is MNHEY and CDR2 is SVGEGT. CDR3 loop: CASSYRRTEAFF. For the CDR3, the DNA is TGTGCCAGCAGTTACCGGAGGACTGAAGCTTTCTTT.

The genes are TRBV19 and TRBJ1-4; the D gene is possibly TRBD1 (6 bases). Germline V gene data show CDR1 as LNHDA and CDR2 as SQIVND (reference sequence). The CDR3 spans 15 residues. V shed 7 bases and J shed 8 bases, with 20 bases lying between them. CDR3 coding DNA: TGTGCCAGTAAGGGCTGGTGGGGGGGCGACGAAAAACTGTTTTTT. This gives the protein CASKGWWGGDEKLFF.

For the CDR3, the DNA is TGTGCCAGCAGTTATTCCCCAGGGGACACTGAAGCTTTCTTT. This translates into CASSYSPGDTEAFF. The chain has TRBV6-6 and TRBJ1-1; tentative D call: TRBD1 (6 bases). Trimming removed 3 bases from V and 3 bases from J, with 11 bases in between. Per germline, CDR1 MNHNY and CDR2 SVGAGI (reference sequence). The CDR3 spans 14 residues.

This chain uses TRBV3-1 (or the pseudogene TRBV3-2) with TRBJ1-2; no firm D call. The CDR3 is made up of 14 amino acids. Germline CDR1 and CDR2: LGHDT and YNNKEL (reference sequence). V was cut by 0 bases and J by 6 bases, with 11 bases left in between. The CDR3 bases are TGTGCCAGCAGCCAAGATTTCGGGTTAGATGGCTACACCTTC. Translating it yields CASSQDFGLDGYTF.

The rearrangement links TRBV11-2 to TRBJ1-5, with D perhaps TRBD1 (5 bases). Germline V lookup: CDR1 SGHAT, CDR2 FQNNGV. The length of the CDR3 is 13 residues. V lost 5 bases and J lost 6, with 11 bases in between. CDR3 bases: TGTGCCAGCAGCCCCGGGGGGGTTCAGCCCCAGCATTTT. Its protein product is CASSPGGVQPQHF. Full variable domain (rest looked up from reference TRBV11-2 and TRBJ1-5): EAGVAQSPRYKIIEKRQSVAFWCNPISGHATLYWYQQILGQGPKLLIQFQNNGVVDDSQLPKDRFSAERLKGVDSTLKIQPAKLEDSAVYLCASSPGGVQPQHFGDGTRLSIL.

CDR3 amino acids: CASSIIRERWGNEQFF. The CDR3 bases are TGTGCCAGTAGTATAATACGGGAACGTTGGGGCAATGAGCAGTTCTTC. This rearrangement joins TRBV19 to TRBJ2-1, with D perhaps TRBD2 (5 bases). In germline, CDR1 is LNHDA, CDR2 SQIVND (reference sequence). Trimming left V 2 bases short and J 6 bases short, with 17 bases between. This CDR3 region has 16 residues.